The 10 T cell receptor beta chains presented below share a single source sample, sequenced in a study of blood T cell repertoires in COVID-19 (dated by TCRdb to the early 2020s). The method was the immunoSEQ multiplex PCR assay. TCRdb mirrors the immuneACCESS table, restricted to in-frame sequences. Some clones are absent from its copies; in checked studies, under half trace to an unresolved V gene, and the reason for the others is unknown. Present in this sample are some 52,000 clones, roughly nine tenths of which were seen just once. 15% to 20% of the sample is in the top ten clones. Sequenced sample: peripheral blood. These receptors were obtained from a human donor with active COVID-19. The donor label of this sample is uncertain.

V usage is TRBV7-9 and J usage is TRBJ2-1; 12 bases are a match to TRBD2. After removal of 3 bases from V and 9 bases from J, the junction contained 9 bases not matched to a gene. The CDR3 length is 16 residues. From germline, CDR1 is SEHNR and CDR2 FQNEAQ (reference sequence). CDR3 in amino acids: CASSFSASGGAGEQFF. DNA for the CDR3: TGTGCCAGCAGCTTTTCGGCTAGCGGGGGGGCCGGTGAGCAGTTCTTC.

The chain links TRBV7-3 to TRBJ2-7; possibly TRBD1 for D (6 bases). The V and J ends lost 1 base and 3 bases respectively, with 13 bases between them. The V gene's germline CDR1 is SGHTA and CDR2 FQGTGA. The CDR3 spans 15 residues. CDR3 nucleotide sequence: TGTGCCAGCAGCTTAAATCCAGGGGTCGTCTACGAGCAGTACTTC. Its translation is CASSLNPGVVYEQYF.

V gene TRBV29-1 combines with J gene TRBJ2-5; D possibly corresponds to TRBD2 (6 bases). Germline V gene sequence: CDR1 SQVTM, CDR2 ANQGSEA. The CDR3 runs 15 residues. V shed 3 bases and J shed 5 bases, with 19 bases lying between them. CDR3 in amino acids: CSVDAARGLYETQYF. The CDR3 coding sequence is TGCAGCGTTGATGCCGCCCGGGGGTTATATGAGACCCAGTACTTC.

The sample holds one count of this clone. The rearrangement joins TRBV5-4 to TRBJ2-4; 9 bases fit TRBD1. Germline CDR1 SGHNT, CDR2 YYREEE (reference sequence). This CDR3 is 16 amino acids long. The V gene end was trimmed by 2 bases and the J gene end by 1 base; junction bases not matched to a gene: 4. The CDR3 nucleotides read TGTGCCAGCAGCTTTGGGACAGGGTCGGCCAAAAACATTCAGTACTTC. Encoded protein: CASSFGTGSAKNIQYF.

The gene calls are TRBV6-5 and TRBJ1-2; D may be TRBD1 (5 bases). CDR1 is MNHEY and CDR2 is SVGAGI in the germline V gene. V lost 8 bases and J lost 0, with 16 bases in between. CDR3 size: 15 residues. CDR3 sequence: CASLPPRTTNYGYTF. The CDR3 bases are TGTGCCAGCCTTCCCCCCCGGACAACTAACTATGGCTACACCTTC.

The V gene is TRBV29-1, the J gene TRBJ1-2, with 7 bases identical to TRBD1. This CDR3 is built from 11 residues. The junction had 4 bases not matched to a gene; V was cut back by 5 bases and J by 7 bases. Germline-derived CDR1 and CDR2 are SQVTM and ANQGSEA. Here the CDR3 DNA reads TGCAGCGTTACGGACAGGTTTGGCTACACCTTC. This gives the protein CSVTDRFGYTF.

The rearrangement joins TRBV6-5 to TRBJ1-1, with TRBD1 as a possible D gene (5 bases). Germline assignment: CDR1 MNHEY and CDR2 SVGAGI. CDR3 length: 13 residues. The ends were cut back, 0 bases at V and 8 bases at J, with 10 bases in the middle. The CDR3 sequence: CASSYSIGVEAFF. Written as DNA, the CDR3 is TGTGCCAGCAGTTACTCGATAGGGGTAGAAGCTTTCTTT.

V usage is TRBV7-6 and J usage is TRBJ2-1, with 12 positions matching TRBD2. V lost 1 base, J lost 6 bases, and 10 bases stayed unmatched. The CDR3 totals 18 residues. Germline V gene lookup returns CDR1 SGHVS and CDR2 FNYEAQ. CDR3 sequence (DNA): TGTGCCAGCAGCTTAGTTACCCCTCTAGCGGGGGGGCGCAATGAGCAGTTCTTC. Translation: CASSLVTPLAGGRNEQFF.

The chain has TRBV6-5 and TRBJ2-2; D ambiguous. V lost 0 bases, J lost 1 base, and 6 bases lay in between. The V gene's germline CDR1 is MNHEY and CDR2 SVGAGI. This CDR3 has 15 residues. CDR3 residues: CASSYSWRNTGELFF. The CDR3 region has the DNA TGTGCCAGCAGTTACTCGTGGAGGAACACCGGGGAGCTGTTTTTT.

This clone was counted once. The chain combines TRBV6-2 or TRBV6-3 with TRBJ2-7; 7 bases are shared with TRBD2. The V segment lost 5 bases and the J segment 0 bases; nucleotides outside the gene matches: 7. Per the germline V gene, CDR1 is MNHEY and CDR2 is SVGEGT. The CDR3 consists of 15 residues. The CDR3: CASSGGDGSSYEQYF. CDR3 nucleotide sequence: TGTGCCAGCAGTGGGGGGGACGGTAGCTCCTACGAGCAGTACTTC.